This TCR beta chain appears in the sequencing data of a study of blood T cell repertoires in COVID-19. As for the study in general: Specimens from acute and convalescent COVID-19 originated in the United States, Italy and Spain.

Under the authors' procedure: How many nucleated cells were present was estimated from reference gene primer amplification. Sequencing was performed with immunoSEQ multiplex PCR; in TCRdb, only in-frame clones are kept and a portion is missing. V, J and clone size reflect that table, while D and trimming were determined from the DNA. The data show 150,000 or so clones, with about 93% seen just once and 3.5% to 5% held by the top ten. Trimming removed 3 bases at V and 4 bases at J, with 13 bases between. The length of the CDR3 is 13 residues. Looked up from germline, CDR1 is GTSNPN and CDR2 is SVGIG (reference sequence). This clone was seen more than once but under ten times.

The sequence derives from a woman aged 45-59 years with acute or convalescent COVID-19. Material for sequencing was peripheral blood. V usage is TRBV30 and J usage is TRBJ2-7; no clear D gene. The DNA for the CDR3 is TGTGCCTGGAGGACATTACAGAATTACGAGCAGTACTTC. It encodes CAWRTLQNYEQYF.